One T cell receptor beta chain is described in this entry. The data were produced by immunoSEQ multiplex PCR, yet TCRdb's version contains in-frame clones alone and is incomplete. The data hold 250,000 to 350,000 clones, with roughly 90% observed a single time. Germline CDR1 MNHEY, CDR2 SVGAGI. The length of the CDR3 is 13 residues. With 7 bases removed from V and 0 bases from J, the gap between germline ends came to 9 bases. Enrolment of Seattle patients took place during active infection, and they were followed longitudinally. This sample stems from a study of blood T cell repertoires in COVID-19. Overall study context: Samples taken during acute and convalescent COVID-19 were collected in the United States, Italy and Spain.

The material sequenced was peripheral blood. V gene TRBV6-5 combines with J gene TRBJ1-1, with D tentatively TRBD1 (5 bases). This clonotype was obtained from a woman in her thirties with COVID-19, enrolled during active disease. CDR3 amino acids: CASKTDLNTEAFF. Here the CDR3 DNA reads TGTGCCAGCAAGACAGACCTGAACACTGAAGCTTTCTTT.